This note documents a single T cell receptor beta chain sequence. Regarding time point: neoterminal ileum biopsy at postoperative endoscopy, about 6 months after surgery. Patients were adults with ileal or ileocolonic Crohn's disease needing resection. Libraries were prepared by immunoSEQ multiplex PCR; TCRdb keeps only in-frame clonotypes and omits some of them. Of more than 10,000 clones in the sample, just under 80% were seen once. The record originates from a study of T cell repertoires in ileal Crohn's disease. Study as a whole: 35% were active smokers at surgery; median disease duration was approximately 7.3 years. Biopsies of the neoterminal ileum at postoperative colonoscopy form M6 samples.

This CDR3 region has 15 residues. Trimming cost V 4 bases and J 4 bases; bases outside gene matches: 7. CDR1 MRHNA and CDR2 SNTAGT come from the germline V gene. The sample consisted of ileal tissue. The rearrangement uses TRBV6-4 and TRBJ1-2, with 9 bases that match TRBD1. The clonotype was recovered from an adult with Crohn's disease. DNA for the CDR3: TGTGCCAGCAGTGTGGAGGACAGGGGCCTCTATGGCTACACCTTC. Translated, it gives CASSVEDRGLYGYTF.